This section outlines one T cell receptor beta chain sequence together with its context. This sample is part of a study of CD8 T cells in Susac syndrome. J lost 0 bases, V lost 5 bases, and 5 bases had no gene match. CDR1 LNHDA and CDR2 SQIVND come from the germline V gene (reference sequence). This CDR3 region has 15 residues. A quantity of about 0.5 to 1 ug RNA underwent reverse transcription using random hexamers. Multiplex immunoSEQ PCR targeted 54 Vbeta and 13 Jbeta TCR beta segments. Using its own MiXCR run on the immunoSEQ multiplex PCR reads, TCRdb lists one record per CDR3 protein. The sample lists 100,000 to 150,000 distinct CDR3 sequences, over 90% occurring once. Controls were healthy donors chosen to match patients in age and sex. TEMRA cells were enriched by FACS, and CD4+ and CD8+ T cells were negatively isolated.

This receptor was taken from a human donor in good health. Specimen: CD4+ T cells from PBMCs. V usage is TRBV19 and J usage is TRBJ2-3; 7 nucleotides line up with TRBD2. The CDR3 DNA is TGTGCCAGTAGTTTGGGACTACTTAGCACAGATACGCAGTATTTT. It encodes CASSLGLLSTDTQYF.